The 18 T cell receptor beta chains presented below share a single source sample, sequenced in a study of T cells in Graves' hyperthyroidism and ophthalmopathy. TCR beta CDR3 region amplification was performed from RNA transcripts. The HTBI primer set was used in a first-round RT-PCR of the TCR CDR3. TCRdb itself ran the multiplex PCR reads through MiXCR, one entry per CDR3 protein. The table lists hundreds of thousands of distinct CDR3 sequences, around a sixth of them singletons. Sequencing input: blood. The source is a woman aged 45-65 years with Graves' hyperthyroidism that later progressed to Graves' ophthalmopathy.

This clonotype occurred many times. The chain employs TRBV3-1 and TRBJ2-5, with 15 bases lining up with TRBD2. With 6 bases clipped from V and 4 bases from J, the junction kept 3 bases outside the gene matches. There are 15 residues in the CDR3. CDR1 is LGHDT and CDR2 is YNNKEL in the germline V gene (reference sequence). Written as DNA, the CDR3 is TGTGCCAGCAGGGGGACTAGCGGGGGGTCAGAGACCCAGTACTTC. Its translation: CASRGTSGGSETQYF.

The CDR3 sequence is CASSISTATEAFF. CDR3 in DNA: TGTGCCAGTAGTATATCGACAGCAACTGAAGCTTTCTTT. This chain connects TRBV19 to TRBJ1-1; possibly TRBD1 for D (5 bases). In germline, CDR1 is LNHDA, CDR2 SQIVND (reference sequence). The V end lost 2 bases, the J end lost 5 bases, and 9 bases lay between the germline ends. The CDR3 spans 13 residues.

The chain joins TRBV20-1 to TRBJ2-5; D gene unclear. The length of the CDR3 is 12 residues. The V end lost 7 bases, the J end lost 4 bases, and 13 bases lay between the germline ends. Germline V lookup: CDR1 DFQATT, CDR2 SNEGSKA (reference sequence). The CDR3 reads CSVIDLVETQYF. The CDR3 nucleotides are TGCAGTGTCATAGATCTCGTAGAGACCCAGTACTTC.

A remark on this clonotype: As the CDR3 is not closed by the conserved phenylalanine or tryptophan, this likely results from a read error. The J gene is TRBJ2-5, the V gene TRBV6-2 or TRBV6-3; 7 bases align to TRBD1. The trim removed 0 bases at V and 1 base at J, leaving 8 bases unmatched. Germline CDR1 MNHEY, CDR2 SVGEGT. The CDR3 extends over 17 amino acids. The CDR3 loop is CASSYSITGESQETQYS. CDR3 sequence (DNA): TGTGCCAGCAGTTACTCGATAACAGGGGAGTCCCAAGAGACCCAGTACTCC.

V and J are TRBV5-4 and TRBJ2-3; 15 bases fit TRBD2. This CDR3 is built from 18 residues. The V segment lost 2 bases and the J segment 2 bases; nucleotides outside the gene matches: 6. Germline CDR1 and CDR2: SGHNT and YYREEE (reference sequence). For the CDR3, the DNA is TGTGCCAGCAGCTTCCCCGGGACTAGCGGGGGGATCACAGATACGCAGTATTTT. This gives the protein CASSFPGTSGGITDTQYF. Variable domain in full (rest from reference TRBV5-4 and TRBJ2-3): ETGVTQSPTHLIKTRGQQVTLRCSSQSGHNTVSWYQQALGQGPQFIFQYYREEENGRGNFPPRFSGLQFPNYSSELNVNALELDDSALYLCASSFPGTSGGITDTQYFGPGTRLTVL.

The CDR3 DNA reads as TGTGCCAGCAGCTTCAAGACAGGGGGGGGCTATGGCTACACCTTC. Residues: CASSFKTGGGYGYTF. V is TRBV7-9 and J is TRBJ1-2, with 9 bases that match TRBD1. Germline assignment: CDR1 SEHNR and CDR2 FQNEAQ (reference sequence). J was trimmed by 4 bases and V by 3 bases; bases with no gene match: 6. This CDR3 spans 15 amino acids.

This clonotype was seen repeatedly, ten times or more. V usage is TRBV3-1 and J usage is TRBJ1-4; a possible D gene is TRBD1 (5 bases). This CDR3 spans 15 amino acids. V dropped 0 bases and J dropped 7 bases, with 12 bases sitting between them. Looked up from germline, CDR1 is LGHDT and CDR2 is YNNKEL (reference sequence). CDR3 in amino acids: CASSQDRGLTEKLFF. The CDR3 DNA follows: TGTGCCAGCAGCCAAGACCGGGGACTGACTGAAAAACTGTTTTTT. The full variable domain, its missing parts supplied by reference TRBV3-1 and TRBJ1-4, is DTAVSQTPKYLVTQMGNDKSIKCEQNLGHDTMYWYKQDSKKFLKIMFSYNNKELIINETVPNRFSPKSPDKAHLNLHINSLELGDSAVYFCASSQDRGLTEKLFFGSGTQLSVL.

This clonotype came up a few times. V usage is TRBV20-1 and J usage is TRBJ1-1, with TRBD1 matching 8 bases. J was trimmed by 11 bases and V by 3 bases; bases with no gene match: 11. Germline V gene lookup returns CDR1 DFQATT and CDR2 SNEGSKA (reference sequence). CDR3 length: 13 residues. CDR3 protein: CSASRGQGGFAFF. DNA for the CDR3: TGCAGTGCTAGCCGAGGACAGGGAGGTTTTGCTTTCTTT.

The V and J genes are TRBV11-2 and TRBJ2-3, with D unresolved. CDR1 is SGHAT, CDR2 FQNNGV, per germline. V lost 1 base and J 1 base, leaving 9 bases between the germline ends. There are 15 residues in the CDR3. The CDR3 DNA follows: TGTGCCAGCAGCTTAGCGTCACACGGCACAGATACGCAGTATTTT. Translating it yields CASSLASHGTDTQYF.

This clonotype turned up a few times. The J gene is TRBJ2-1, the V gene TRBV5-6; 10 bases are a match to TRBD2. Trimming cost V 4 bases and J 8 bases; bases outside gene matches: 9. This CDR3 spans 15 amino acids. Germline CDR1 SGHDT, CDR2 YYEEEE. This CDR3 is CASSKPGLAFDEQFF. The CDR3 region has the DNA TGTGCCAGCAGCAAGCCGGGACTAGCGTTCGATGAGCAGTTCTTC.

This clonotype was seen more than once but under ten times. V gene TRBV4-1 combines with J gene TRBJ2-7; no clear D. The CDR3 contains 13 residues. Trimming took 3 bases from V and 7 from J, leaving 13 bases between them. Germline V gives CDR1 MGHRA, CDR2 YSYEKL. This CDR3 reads CASSQGMSVEQYF. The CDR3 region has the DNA TGCGCCAGCAGCCAGGGAATGAGTGTGGAGCAGTACTTC.

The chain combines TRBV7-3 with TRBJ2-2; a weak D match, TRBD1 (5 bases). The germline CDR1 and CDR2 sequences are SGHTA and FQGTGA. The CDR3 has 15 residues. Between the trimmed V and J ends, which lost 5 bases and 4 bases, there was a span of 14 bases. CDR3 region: CASSAQARGTGELFF. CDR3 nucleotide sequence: TGTGCCAGCAGCGCACAGGCCCGCGGCACCGGGGAGCTGTTTTTT. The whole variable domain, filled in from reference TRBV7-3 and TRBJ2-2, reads GAGVSQTPSNKVTEKGKYVELRCDPISGHTALYWYRQSLGQGPEFLIYFQGTGAADDSGLPNDRFFAVRPEGSVSTLKIQRTERGDSAVYLCASSAQARGTGELFFGEGSRLTVL.

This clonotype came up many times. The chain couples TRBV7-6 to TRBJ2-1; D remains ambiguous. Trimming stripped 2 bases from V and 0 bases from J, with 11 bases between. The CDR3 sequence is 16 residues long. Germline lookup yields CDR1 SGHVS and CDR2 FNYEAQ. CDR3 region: CASSLLPDTSYNEQFF. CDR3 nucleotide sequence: TGTGCCAGCAGCTTACTTCCGGATACCTCCTACAATGAGCAGTTCTTC. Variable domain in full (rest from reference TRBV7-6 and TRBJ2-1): GAGVSQSPRYKVTKRGQDVALRCDPISGHVSLYWYRQALGQGPEFLTYFNYEAQQDKSGLPNDRFSAERPEGSISTLTIQRTEQRDSAMYRCASSLLPDTSYNEQFFGPGTRLTVL.

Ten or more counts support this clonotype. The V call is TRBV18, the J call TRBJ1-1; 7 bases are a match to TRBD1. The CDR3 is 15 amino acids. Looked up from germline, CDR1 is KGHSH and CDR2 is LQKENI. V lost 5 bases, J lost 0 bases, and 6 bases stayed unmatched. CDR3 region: CASSERDSLNTEAFF. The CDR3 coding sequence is TGTGCCAGCTCAGAGAGGGACAGCTTGAACACTGAAGCTTTCTTT.

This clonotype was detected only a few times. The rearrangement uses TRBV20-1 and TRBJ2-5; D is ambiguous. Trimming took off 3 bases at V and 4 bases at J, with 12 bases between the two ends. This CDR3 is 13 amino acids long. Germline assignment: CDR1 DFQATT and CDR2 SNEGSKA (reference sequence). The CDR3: CSASPGVIETQYF. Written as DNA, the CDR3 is TGCAGTGCTAGCCCTGGCGTTATAGAGACCCAGTACTTC.

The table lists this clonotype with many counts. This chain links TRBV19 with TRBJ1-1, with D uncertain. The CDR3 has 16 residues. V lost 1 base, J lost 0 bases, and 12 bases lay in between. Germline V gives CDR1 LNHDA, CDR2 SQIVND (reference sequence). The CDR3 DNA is TGTGCCAGTAGTATAGCTGGCTTCCACATGAACACTGAAGCTTTCTTT. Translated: CASSIAGFHMNTEAFF.

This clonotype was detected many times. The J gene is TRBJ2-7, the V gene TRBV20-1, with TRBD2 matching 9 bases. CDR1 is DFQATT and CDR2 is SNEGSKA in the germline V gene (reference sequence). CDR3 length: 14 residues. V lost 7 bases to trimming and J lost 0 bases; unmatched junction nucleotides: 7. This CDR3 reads CSVTTSGGSYEQYF. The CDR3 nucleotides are TGCAGTGTCACGACTAGCGGCGGCTCCTACGAGCAGTACTTC.

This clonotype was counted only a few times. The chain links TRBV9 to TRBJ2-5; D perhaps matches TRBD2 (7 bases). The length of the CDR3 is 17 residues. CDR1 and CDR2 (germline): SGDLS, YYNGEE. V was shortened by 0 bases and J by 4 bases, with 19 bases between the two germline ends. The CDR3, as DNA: TGTGCCAGCAGCGTAGGGGATGGGGGGGCCGTCCCAGAGACCCAGTACTTC. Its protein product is CASSVGDGGAVPETQYF.